A single sample is the source of the 22 T cell receptor beta chains below, sequenced in a study of T cell responses to AZD1222 COVID-19 vaccine. Generated by immunoSEQ multiplex PCR, the TCRdb table keeps only in-frame clones and is missing some. The table records about 99,000 clones, about nine tenths of them present only once. Sequenced here: peripheral blood, sampled on day 0 of AZD1222 vaccination. The receptors originated from an adult in good health.

This chain links TRBV7-9 with TRBJ1-4, with TRBD1 as a possible D gene (5 bases). Germline lookup yields CDR1 SEHNR and CDR2 FQNEAQ (reference sequence). The ends were cut back, 5 bases at V and 0 bases at J, with 16 bases in the middle. This CDR3 is 17 amino acids long. The CDR3 region is CASSPRIGGTTNEKLFF. CDR3 DNA: TGTGCCAGCAGCCCCCGCATTGGGGGAACAACTAATGAAAAACTGTTTTTT.

The chain joins TRBV12-5 to TRBJ1-1, with D maybe TRBD1 (6 bases). CDR3 length equals 15 residues. V dropped 1 base and J dropped 4 bases, with 13 bases sitting between them. Germline CDR1 is LGHNT and CDR2 is FRNRAP. The CDR3 sequence: CASGLARGRFTEAFF. For the CDR3, the DNA is TGTGCTAGTGGTTTGGCCCGGGGGCGCTTCACTGAAGCTTTCTTT.

The rearrangement joins TRBV11-2 to TRBJ2-5, with D possibly matching TRBD2 (6 bases). The CDR3 runs 13 residues. Germline values: CDR1 SGHAT, CDR2 FQNNGV. Trimming removed 5 bases from V and 7 bases from J, with 14 bases in between. CDR3: CASSPEKEGTQYF. The CDR3 DNA follows: TGTGCCAGCAGCCCTGAGAAGGAGGGGACCCAGTACTTC.

J is TRBJ2-7 and V is TRBV7-9; D might be TRBD1 (6 bases). V gave up 5 bases and J gave up 0 bases, with 8 bases separating them. Germline lookup yields CDR1 SEHNR and CDR2 FQNEAQ (reference sequence). The CDR3 is 13 residues long. CDR3 in DNA: TGTGCCAGCAGCCTGGGGGCCTCCTACGAGCAGTACTTC. As protein: CASSLGASYEQYF.

V and J are TRBV3-1 (or the pseudogene TRBV3-2) and TRBJ2-1; D may match TRBD1 or TRBD2 (5 bases each). V shed 4 bases and J shed 0 bases, with 16 bases lying between them. The CDR3 contains 17 residues. Germline assignment: CDR1 LGHDT and CDR2 YNNKEL (reference sequence). This CDR3 is CASSRVSGASSYNEQFF. The CDR3 DNA reads as TGTGCCAGCAGCCGAGTTTCCGGGGCCAGCTCCTACAATGAGCAGTTCTTC.

The chain is built from TRBV4-2 and TRBJ2-3; the match to TRBD2 covers 9 bases. Trimming removed 4 bases from V and 4 bases from J; junction bases left unmatched: 6. CDR1 is LGHNA and CDR2 is YNFKEQ in the germline V gene. The CDR3 spans 15 residues. Here the CDR3 DNA reads TGTGCCAGCAGCCCGCGGGGGGGCAGGGCAGATACGCAGTATTTT. Its translation: CASSPRGGRADTQYF.

The rearrangement links TRBV9 to TRBJ2-3, with TRBD2 matching 10 bases. V gave up 1 base and J gave up 1 base; unmatched junction bases: 9. The CDR3 spans 18 residues. CDR1 and CDR2 (germline): SGDLS, YYNGEE. The CDR3 reads CASSVQRGGSVGTDTQYF. CDR3 nucleotides: TGTGCCAGCAGCGTACAGCGGGGGGGTTCTGTGGGCACAGATACGCAGTATTTT. The variable domain in full, with the rest retrieved from reference TRBV9 and TRBJ2-3, is DSGVTQTPKHLITATGQRVTLRCSPRSGDLSVYWYQQSLDQGLQFLIQYYNGEERAKGNILERFSAQQFPDLHSELNLSSLELGDSALYFCASSVQRGGSVGTDTQYFGPGTRLTVL.

V and J are TRBV11-2 and TRBJ2-3; 9 bases fit TRBD2. The trim removed 5 bases at V and 5 bases at J, leaving 5 bases unmatched. The germline gives CDR1 SGHAT, CDR2 FQNNGV. The CDR3 has 14 amino acids. Here the CDR3 DNA reads TGTGCCAGCAGCCTCGGGACTAGCCGAGATACGCAGTATTTT. The encoded protein is CASSLGTSRDTQYF.

The chain uses TRBV9 and TRBJ1-4, with 9 bases lining up with TRBD1. Germline V CDR1 and CDR2: SGDLS, YYNGEE. Trimming removed 8 bases from V and 2 bases from J; junction bases left unmatched: 10. The CDR3 sequence is 16 residues long. The CDR3, as DNA: TGTGCCAGTACACAGGGGGCAGGATCGACTAATGAAAAACTGTTTTTT. This codes for CASTQGAGSTNEKLFF.

This sequence joins TRBV6-1 and TRBJ1-1, with D possibly TRBD1 on 5 matching bases. This CDR3 is built from 14 residues. The V end was cut by 1 base, the J end by 1 base, with 7 bases between. In germline, CDR1 is MNHNS, CDR2 SASEGT. DNA for the CDR3: TGTGCCAGCAGTGAAGTCGGACAGAACACTGAAGCTTTCTTT. Translation: CASSEVGQNTEAFF.

This chain uses TRBV9 with TRBJ2-1; possible D gene TRBD2, 5 bases. Germline lookup yields CDR1 SGDLS and CDR2 YYNGEE. V dropped 0 bases and J dropped 0 bases, with 19 bases sitting between them. The CDR3 is 19 amino acids. The CDR3 DNA sequence: TGTGCCAGCAGCGTAGGGGGTAGCGTTTACCTTTCCTCCTACAATGAGCAGTTCTTC. Its translation: CASSVGGSVYLSSYNEQFF. The full variable domain, completed using reference TRBV9 and TRBJ2-1, is DSGVTQTPKHLITATGQRVTLRCSPRSGDLSVYWYQQSLDQGLQFLIQYYNGEERAKGNILERFSAQQFPDLHSELNLSSLELGDSALYFCASSVGGSVYLSSYNEQFFGPGTRLTVL.

This clone appeared a single time. The same CDR3 arises from other DNA sequences in this sample as well. The chain employs TRBV5-1 and TRBJ1-3, with D hard to call. Per the germline V gene, CDR1 is SGHRS and CDR2 is YFSETQ. Trimming left V 0 bases short and J 0 bases short, with 4 bases between. The CDR3 is 14 amino acids. Written as DNA, the CDR3 is TGCGCCAGCAGCTTGGGAAACTCTGGAAACACCATATATTTT. This encodes CASSLGNSGNTIYF. Looking up the rest from reference TRBV5-1 and TRBJ1-3 gives the full variable domain: KAGVTQTPRYLIKTRGQQVTLSCSPISGHRSVSWYQQTPGQGLQFLFEYFSETQRNKGNFPGRFSGRQFSNSRSEMNVSTLELGDSALYLCASSLGNSGNTIYFGEGSWLTVV.

This clone was observed once. The CDR3: CASSPHMNTEAFF. The CDR3 DNA sequence: TGTGCCAGCAGTCCCCACATGAACACTGAAGCTTTCTTT. This chain connects TRBV12-3 or TRBV12-4 to TRBJ1-1; D not resolved. V dropped 5 bases and J dropped 0 bases, with 7 bases sitting between them. The CDR3 covers 13 residues.

The chain uses TRBV5-1 and TRBJ2-5; perhaps D is TRBD1 or TRBD2 (5 bases each). CDR1 and CDR2 from the germline V gene are SGHRS and YFSETQ. V lost 0 bases, J lost 5 bases, and 14 bases lay in between. The CDR3 has 15 amino acids. The CDR3 region has the DNA TGCGCCAGCAGCTTGGTAGGGGACCCCCGGGAGACCCAGTACTTC. This codes for CASSLVGDPRETQYF.

The genes are TRBV5-4 and TRBJ1-1; the match to TRBD1 covers 7 bases. Germline V gives CDR1 SGHNT, CDR2 YYREEE (reference sequence). This CDR3 region has 14 residues. Germline trimming cut 5 bases from V and 4 bases from J; bases unmatched to any gene: 8. This CDR3 is CASRSTGLATEAFF. CDR3 nucleotides: TGTGCCAGCAGATCGACAGGGTTGGCCACTGAAGCTTTCTTT. Combining the CDR3 with reference TRBV5-4 and TRBJ1-1 gives the whole variable domain ETGVTQSPTHLIKTRGQQVTLRCSSQSGHNTVSWYQQALGQGPQFIFQYYREEENGRGNFPPRFSGLQFPNYSSELNVNALELDDSALYLCASRSTGLATEAFFGQGTRLTVV.

The chain carries TRBV6-5 and TRBJ2-5, with D tentatively TRBD2 (6 bases). Deletions cut 6 bases from V and 11 bases from J, with 13 bases between. This CDR3 is built from 11 residues. Germline assignment: CDR1 MNHEY and CDR2 SVGAGI. The CDR3 loop is CASRAEGSQYF. In DNA, the CDR3 is TGTGCCAGCAGGGCGGAGGGGTCTCAGTACTTC.

The CDR3: CASRTGSIGYTF. CDR3 nucleotides: TGTGCCAGCAGGACAGGGTCGATTGGCTACACCTTC. V and J are TRBV5-6 and TRBJ1-2; TRBD1 matches 7 bases. CDR3 length: 12 amino acids. The V gene's germline CDR1 is SGHDT and CDR2 YYEEEE. The junction had 5 bases not matched to a gene; V was cut back by 5 bases and J by 7 bases.

The chain links TRBV6-5 to TRBJ1-2; D gene ambiguous. The germline gives CDR1 MNHEY, CDR2 SVGAGI. V gave up 6 bases and J gave up 2 bases, with 16 bases separating them. The CDR3 consists of 15 residues. The DNA of the CDR3 is TGTGCCAGCAGCTCGCCCCGGAGGCAGAACTATGGCTACACCTTC. Translated: CASSSPRRQNYGYTF.

The chain combines TRBV9 with TRBJ1-4; D gene uncertain. This CDR3 is 14 amino acids long. V shed 0 bases and J shed 4 bases, with 7 bases lying between them. Germline V lookup: CDR1 SGDLS, CDR2 YYNGEE. This chain's CDR3 is CASSVGMNNEKLFF. In DNA, the CDR3 is TGTGCCAGCAGCGTAGGGATGAATAATGAAAAACTGTTTTTT.

The rearrangement uses TRBV4-2 and TRBJ2-3; 7 bases are a match to TRBD1. The CDR3 spans 17 residues. Germline values: CDR1 LGHNA, CDR2 YNFKEQ. Losses at the gene ends were 0 bases for V and 3 bases for J; bases not matched to a gene: 9. CDR3 DNA sequence: TGTGCCAGCAGCCAAGAATTTGAGGGGGCCGGGACAGATACGCAGTATTTT. Translating it yields CASSQEFEGAGTDTQYF.

This sequence joins TRBV5-5 and TRBJ1-2, with 7 bases fitting TRBD1. The CDR3 is made up of 15 amino acids. V trimming: 0 bases; J trimming: 3 bases; junction bases outside the gene matches: 5. Germline V gives CDR1 SGHKS, CDR2 YYEKEE (reference sequence). CDR3 region: CASSLAGDRYYGYTF. As DNA, the CDR3 is TGTGCCAGCAGCTTGGCGGGGGACAGATACTATGGCTACACCTTC. Supplemented by reference TRBV5-5 and TRBJ1-2, the full variable domain reads DAGVTQSPTHLIKTRGQQVTLRCSPISGHKSVSWYQQVLGQGPQFIFQYYEKEERGRGNFPDRFSARQFPNYSSELNVNALLLGDSALYLCASSLAGDRYYGYTFGSGTRLTVV.

This chain links TRBV9 with TRBJ1-6; D is ambiguous. Germline V gene lookup returns CDR1 SGDLS and CDR2 YYNGEE. V was cut by 4 bases and J by 10 bases, with 18 bases left in between. CDR3 length: 15 residues. In nucleotides, the CDR3 is TGTGCCAGCAGCCCAGGACTTTCGAACGAGTCACCCCTCCACTTT. Residues: CASSPGLSNESPLHF. The full variable domain, rest sourced from reference TRBV9 and TRBJ1-6, is DSGVTQTPKHLITATGQRVTLRCSPRSGDLSVYWYQQSLDQGLQFLIQYYNGEERAKGNILERFSAQQFPDLHSELNLSSLELGDSALYFCASSPGLSNESPLHFGNGTRLTVT.